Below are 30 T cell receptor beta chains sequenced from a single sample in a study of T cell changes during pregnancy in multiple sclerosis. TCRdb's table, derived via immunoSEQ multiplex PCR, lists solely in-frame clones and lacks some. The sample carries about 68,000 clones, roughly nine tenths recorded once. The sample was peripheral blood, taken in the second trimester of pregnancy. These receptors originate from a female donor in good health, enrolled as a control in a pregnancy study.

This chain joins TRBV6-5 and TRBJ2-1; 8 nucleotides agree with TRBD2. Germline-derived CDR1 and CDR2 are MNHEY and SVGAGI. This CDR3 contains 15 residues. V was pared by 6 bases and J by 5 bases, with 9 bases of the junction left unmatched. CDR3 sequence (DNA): TGTGCCAGCAGGAAACTAGCGGAGTTGAACAATGAGCAGTTCTTC. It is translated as CASRKLAELNNEQFF.

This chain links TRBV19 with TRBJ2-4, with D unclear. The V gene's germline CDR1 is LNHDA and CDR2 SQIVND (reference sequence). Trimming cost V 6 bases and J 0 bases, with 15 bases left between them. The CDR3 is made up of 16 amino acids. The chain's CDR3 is CASSPTLSRAKNIQYF. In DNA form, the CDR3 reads TGTGCCAGTAGCCCAACTCTTTCGAGAGCCAAAAACATTCAGTACTTC.

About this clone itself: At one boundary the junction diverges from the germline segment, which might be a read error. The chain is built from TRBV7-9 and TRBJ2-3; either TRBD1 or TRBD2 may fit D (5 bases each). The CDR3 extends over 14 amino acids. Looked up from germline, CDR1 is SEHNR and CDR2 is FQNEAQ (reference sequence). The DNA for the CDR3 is TGTGCCAGCACCTTAGGGGAGAGCACAGATACGCAGTATTTT. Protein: CASTLGESTDTQYF. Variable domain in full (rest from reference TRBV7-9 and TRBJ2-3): DTGVSQNPRHKITKRGQNVTFRCDPISEHNRLYWYRQTLGQGPEFLTYFQNEAQLEKSRLLSDRFSAERPKGSFSTLEIQRTEQGDSAMYLCASTLGESTDTQYFGPGTRLTVL.

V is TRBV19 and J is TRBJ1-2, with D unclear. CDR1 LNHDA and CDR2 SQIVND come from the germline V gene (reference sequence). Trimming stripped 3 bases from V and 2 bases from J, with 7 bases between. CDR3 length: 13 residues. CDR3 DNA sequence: TGTGCCAGTAGTATGGGCATAAACTATGGCTACACCTTC. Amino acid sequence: CASSMGINYGYTF.

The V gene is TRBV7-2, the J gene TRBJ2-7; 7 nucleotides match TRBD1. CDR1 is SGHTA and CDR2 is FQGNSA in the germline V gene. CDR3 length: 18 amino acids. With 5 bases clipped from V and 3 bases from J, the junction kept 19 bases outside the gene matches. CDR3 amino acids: CASSPGQTFRWKDYEQYF. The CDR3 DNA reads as TGTGCCAGCAGCCCGGGACAGACATTCAGATGGAAAGACTACGAGCAGTACTTC. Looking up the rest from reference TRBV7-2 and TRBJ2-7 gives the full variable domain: GAGVSQSPSNKVTEKGKDVELRCDPISGHTALYWYRQSLGQGLEFLIYFQGNSAPDKSGLPSDRFSAERTGGSVSTLTIQRTQQEDSAVYLCASSPGQTFRWKDYEQYFGPGTRLTVT.

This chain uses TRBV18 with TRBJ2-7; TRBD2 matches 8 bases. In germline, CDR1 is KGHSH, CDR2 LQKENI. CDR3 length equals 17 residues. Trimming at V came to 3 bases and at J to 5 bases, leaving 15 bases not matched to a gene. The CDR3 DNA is TGTGCCAGCTCACCCGGACTAGCTAGGGCCGCGGTGGACGAGCAGTACTTC. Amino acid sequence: CASSPGLARAAVDEQYF.

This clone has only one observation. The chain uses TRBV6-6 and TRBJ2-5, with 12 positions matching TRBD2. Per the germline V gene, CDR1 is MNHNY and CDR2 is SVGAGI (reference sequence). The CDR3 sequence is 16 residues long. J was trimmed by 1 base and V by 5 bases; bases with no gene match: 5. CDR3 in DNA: TGTGCCAGCAGTCGCCGGACTAGCGGGACCCAAGAGACCCAGTACTTC. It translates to CASSRRTSGTQETQYF.

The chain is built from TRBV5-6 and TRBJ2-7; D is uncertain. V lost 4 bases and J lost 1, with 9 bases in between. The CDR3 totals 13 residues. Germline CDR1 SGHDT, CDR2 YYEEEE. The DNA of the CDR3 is TGTGCCAGCAGCCTAGGCTCGTCCTACGAGCAGTACTTC. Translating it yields CASSLGSSYEQYF. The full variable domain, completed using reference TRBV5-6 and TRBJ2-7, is DAGVTQSPTHLIKTRGQQVTLRCSPKSGHDTVSWYQQALGQGPQFIFQYYEEEERQRGNFPDRFSGHQFPNYSSELNVNALLLGDSALYLCASSLGSSYEQYFGPGTRLTVT.

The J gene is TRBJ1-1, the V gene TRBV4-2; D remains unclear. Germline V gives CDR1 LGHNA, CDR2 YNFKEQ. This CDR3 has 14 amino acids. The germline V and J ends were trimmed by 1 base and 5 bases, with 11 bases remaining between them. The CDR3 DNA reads TGTGCCAGCAGCCAAGGAGGGAAATGGACTGAAGCTTTCTTT. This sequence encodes CASSQGGKWTEAFF.

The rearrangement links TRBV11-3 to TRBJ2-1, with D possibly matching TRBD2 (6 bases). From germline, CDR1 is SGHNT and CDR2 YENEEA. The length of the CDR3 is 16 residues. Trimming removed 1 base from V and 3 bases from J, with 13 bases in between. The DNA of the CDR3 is TGTGCCAGCAGCTTAGGGTTGGGCGGGAACTACAATGAGCAGTTCTTC. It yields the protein CASSLGLGGNYNEQFF.

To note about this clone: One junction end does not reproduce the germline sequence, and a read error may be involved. CDR3 in amino acids: CASSYSGQGPASF. The CDR3 DNA is TGTGCCAGCAGTTACTCGGGCCAGGGTCCCGCTTCCTTC. The chain carries TRBV6-5 and TRBJ2-7; a possible D gene is TRBD1 (5 bases). This CDR3 contains 13 residues. Germline CDR1 MNHEY, CDR2 SVGAGI.

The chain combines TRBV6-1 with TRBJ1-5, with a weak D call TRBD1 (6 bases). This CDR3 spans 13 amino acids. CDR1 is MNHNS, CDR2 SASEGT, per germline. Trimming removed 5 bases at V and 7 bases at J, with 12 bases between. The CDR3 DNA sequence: TGTGCCAGCAGTCCACAGGGCGGCCAGCCCCAGCATTTT. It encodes CASSPQGGQPQHF.

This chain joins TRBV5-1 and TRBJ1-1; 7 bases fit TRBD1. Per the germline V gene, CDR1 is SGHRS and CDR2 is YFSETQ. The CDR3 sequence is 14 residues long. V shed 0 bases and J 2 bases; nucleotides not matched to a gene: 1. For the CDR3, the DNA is TGCGCCAGCAGCTTGGGGGACAGAAACACTGAAGCTTTCTTT. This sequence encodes CASSLGDRNTEAFF.

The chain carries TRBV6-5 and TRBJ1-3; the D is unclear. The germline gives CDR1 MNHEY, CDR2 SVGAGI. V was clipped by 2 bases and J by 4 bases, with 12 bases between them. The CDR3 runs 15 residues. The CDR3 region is CASSYSTEGGNTIYF. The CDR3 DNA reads TGTGCCAGCAGTTACAGTACAGAGGGAGGAAACACCATATATTTT.

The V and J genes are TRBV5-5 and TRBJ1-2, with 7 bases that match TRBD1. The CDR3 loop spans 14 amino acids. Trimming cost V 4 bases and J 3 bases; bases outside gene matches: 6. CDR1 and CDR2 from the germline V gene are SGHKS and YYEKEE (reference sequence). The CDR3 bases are TGTGCCAGCAGCCGGGACAGAGACTACTATGGCTACACCTTC. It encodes CASSRDRDYYGYTF.

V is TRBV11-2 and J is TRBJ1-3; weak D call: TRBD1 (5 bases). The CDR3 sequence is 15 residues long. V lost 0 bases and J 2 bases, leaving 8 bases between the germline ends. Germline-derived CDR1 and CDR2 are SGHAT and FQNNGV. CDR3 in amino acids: CASSLELTAGNTIYF. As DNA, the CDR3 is TGTGCCAGCAGCTTAGAATTGACAGCTGGAAACACCATATATTTT.

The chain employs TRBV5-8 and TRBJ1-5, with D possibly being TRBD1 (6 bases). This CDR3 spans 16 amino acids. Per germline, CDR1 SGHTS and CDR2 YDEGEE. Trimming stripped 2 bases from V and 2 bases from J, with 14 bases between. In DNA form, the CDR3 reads TGTGCCAGCAGCTTTCAAACAGGGCATCGCAATCAGCCCCAGCATTTT. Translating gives CASSFQTGHRNQPQHF.

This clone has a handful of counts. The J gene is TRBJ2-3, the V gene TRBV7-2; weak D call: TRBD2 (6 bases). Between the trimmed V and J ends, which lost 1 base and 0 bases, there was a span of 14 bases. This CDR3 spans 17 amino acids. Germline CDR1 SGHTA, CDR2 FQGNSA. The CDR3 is CASSLVRSGYSTDTQYF. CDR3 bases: TGTGCCAGCAGCTTAGTCAGGAGCGGGTATAGCACAGATACGCAGTATTTT.

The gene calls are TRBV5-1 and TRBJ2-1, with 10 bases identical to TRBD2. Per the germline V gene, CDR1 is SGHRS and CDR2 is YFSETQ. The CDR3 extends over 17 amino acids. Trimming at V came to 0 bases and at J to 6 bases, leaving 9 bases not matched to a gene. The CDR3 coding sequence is TGCGCCAGCAGCTTGGGGTTAGCGGGAGGTTACGGCAATGAGCAGTTCTTC. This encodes CASSLGLAGGYGNEQFF.

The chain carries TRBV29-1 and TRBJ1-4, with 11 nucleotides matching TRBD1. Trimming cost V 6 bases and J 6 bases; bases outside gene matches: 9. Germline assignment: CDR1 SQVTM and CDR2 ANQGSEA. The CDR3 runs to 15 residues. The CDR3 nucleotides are TGCAGCGTCGGACAGGGGGCCCGGAAACATGAAAAACTGTTTTTT. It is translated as CSVGQGARKHEKLFF.

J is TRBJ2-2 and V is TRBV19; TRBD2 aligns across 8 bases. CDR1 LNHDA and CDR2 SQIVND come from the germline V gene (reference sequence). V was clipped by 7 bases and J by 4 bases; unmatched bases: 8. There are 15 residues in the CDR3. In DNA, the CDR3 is TGTGCCAGTAAAAAGTCGGGAGGGTCCACCGGGGAGCTGTTTTTT. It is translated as CASKKSGGSTGELFF.

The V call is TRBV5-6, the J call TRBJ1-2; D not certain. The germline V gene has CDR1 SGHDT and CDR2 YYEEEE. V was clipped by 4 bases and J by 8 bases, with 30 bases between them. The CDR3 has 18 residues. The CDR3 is CASSPQWSLLFMGRGYTF. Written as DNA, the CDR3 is TGTGCCAGCAGCCCTCAATGGAGCCTCCTTTTCATGGGTCGGGGCTACACCTTC.

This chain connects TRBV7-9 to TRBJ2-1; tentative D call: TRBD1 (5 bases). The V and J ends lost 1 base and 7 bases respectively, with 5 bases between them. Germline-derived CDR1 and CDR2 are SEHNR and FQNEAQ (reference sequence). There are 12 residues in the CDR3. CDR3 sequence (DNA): TGTGCCAGCAGCTTAGAGGGGAATGAGCAGTTCTTC. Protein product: CASSLEGNEQFF.

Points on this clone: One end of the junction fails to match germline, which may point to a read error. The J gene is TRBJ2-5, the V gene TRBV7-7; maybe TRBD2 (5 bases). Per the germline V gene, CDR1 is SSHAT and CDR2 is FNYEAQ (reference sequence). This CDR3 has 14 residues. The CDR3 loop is CASSFAGSQETQYF. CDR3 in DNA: TGTGCTAGCAGCTTTGCGGGCTCCCAAGAGACCCAGTACTTC.

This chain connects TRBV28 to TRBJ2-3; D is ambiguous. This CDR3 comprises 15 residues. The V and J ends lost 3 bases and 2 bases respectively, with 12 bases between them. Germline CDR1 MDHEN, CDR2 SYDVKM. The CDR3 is CASSFLQDNTDTQYF. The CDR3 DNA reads TGTGCCAGCAGTTTTCTGCAGGATAACACAGATACGCAGTATTTT. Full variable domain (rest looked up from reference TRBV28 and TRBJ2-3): DVKVTQSSRYLVKRTGEKVFLECVQDMDHENMFWYRQDPGLGLRLIYFSYDVKMKEKGDIPEGYSVSREKKERFSLILESASTNQTSMYLCASSFLQDNTDTQYFGPGTRLTVL.

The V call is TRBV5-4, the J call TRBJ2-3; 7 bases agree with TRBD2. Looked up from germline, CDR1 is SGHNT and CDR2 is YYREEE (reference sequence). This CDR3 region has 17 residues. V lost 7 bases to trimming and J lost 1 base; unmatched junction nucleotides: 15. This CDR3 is CASSPVGGSVGTDTQYF. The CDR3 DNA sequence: TGTGCCAGCTCACCGGTAGGCGGGAGTGTTGGCACAGATACGCAGTATTTT.

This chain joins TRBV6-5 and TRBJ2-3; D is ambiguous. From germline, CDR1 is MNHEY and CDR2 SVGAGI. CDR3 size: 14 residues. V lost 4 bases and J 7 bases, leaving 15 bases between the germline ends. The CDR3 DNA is TGTGCCAGCAGTTTAGTGTCGGGTTCTCATACGCAGTATTTT. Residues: CASSLVSGSHTQYF.

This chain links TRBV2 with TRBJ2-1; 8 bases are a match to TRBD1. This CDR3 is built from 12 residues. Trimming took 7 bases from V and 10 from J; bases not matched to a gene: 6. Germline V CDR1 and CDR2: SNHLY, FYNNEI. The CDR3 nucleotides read TGTGCCAGCACCGAAGGACAGGGCGAGCAGTTCTTC. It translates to CASTEGQGEQFF.

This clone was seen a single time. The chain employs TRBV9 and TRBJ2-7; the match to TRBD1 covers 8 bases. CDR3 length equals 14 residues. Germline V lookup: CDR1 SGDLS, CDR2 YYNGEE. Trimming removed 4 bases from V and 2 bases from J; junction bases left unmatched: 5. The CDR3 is CASSPRDRPYEQYF. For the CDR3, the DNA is TGTGCCAGCAGCCCTCGGGACAGGCCCTACGAGCAGTACTTC.

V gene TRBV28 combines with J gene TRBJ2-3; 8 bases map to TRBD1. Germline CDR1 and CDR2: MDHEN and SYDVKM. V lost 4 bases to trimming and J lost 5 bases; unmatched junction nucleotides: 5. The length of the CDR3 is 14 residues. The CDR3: CASSSRGRGDTQYF. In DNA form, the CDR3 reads TGTGCCAGCAGTTCCAGGGGGCGGGGAGATACGCAGTATTTT.